These 14 T cell receptor beta chains originate from one sample sequenced in a study of blood T cell repertoires in COVID-19. The table came from immunoSEQ multiplex PCR; TCRdb's copy has only in-frame clones and leaves some out. The sample consists of roughly 380,000 clones, roughly 86% of them appearing once. The material sequenced was PBMCs or T cells enriched from blood (not recorded which). The origin of the receptors is a man aged 25-45 years who had recovered from COVID-19.

This sequence joins TRBV4-1 and TRBJ2-1; 10 bases are a match to TRBD2. V lost 3 bases and J lost 5; bases outside the gene matches: 4. Germline V gene data show CDR1 as MGHRA and CDR2 as YSYEKL. The CDR3 consists of 15 residues. For the CDR3, the DNA is TGCGCCAGCAGCCACCCTAGCGGGGGAGACAATGAGCAGTTCTTC. Translation gives CASSHPSGGDNEQFF.

V gene TRBV5-1 combines with J gene TRBJ2-3; 12 positions agree with TRBD2. After removal of 4 bases from V and 0 bases from J, the junction contained 15 bases not matched to a gene. There are 20 residues in the CDR3. Germline V gene lookup returns CDR1 SGHRS and CDR2 YFSETQ. CDR3 nucleotide sequence: TGCGCCAGCAGCATTACTAGCGGGGGGCGAAAGTTGGCTAGCACAGATACGCAGTATTTT. Translating it yields CASSITSGGRKLASTDTQYF.

This chain joins TRBV5-1 and TRBJ2-7; D possibly corresponds to TRBD1 (5 bases). V lost 5 bases, J lost 7 bases, and 10 bases lay in between. The CDR3 runs to 11 residues. Germline assignment: CDR1 SGHRS and CDR2 YFSETQ. The CDR3 DNA follows: TGCGCCAGCAGACAGACAGAAGAGCAGTACTTC. Translation: CASRQTEEQYF.

CDR3 amino acids: CASSRDSMGGYTF. The CDR3, as DNA: TGTGCCAGCAGTCGGGACTCAATGGGCGGCTACACCTTC. The genes are TRBV6-4 and TRBJ1-2; maybe TRBD1 (5 bases). Germline loops: CDR1 MRHNA, CDR2 SNTAGT. Trimming cost V 5 bases and J 8 bases, with 15 bases left between them. The CDR3 has 13 residues.

The chain employs TRBV3-1 (or the pseudogene TRBV3-2) and TRBJ1-2; D might be TRBD1 (5 bases). The CDR3 extends over 15 amino acids. Germline V gene lookup returns CDR1 LGHDT and CDR2 YNNKEL (reference sequence). V lost 5 bases and J 4 bases, leaving 17 bases between the germline ends. The CDR3 coding sequence is TGTGCCAGCAGCTTCTCGACAGTCCTGGGCTATGGCTACACCTTC. It codes for CASSFSTVLGYGYTF.

This clone was counted only a few times. DNA for the CDR3: TGTGCCAGCAGCTTGTGGACAGGGACGAACACCGGGGAGCTGTTTTTT. It specifies CASSLWTGTNTGELFF. The genes are TRBV5-4 and TRBJ2-2, with 8 bases that match TRBD1. CDR1 is SGHNT, CDR2 YYREEE, per germline (reference sequence). This CDR3 has 16 amino acids. Unmatched junction bases numbered 2, after V lost 1 base and J lost 0 bases.

A remark on this clone: One base away lies a much larger clone, so this may be a sequencing read error. This CDR3 is also generated by other DNA sequences in the sample. The chain is built from TRBV12-3 or TRBV12-4 and TRBJ1-2, with D perhaps TRBD1 (5 bases). The germline V and J ends were trimmed by 5 bases and 2 bases, with 9 bases remaining between them. The CDR3 totals 13 residues. Here the CDR3 reads CASSAAGNYGYTF. The DNA of the CDR3 is TGTGCCAGCAGTGCGGCAGGGAACTATGGCTACACCTTC.

This clone has only a few counts. The chain recombines TRBV7-9 with TRBJ1-2, with TRBD1 matching 7 bases. The CDR3 runs 15 residues. Germline CDR1 SEHNR, CDR2 FQNEAQ (reference sequence). The J segment lost 0 bases and the V segment lost 5 bases, leaving 6 bases of the junction unmatched. CDR3 sequence: CASSPDRVANYGYTF. Written as DNA, the CDR3 is TGTGCCAGCAGCCCCGACAGGGTAGCTAACTATGGCTACACCTTC.

The chain is built from TRBV18 and TRBJ2-3; the D gene is possibly TRBD1 (5 bases). The CDR3 length is 18 residues. Germline CDR1 KGHSH, CDR2 LQKENI. Trimming pared 3 bases from V and 0 bases from J, leaving 19 bases between. Written as DNA, the CDR3 is TGTGCCAGCTCACCCCGGGTAGGGGAAGTTTCTAGCACAGATACGCAGTATTTT. Translation: CASSPRVGEVSSTDTQYF.

The chain recombines TRBV7-2 with TRBJ1-1; TRBD1 matches 7 bases. CDR3 length: 16 residues. Germline V gene sequence: CDR1 SGHTA, CDR2 FQGNSA. The ends lost 5 bases at V and 6 bases at J; junction bases unmatched: 15. Written as DNA, the CDR3 is TGTGCCAGCAGCCTAGGACAGGCCCTCCGGATTGCTGAAGCTTTCTTT. Protein: CASSLGQALRIAEAFF.

The chain recombines TRBV6-5 with TRBJ2-7; 8 bases match TRBD1. V dropped 1 base and J dropped 6; count of bases not matched to a gene: 8. Germline V gene sequence: CDR1 MNHEY, CDR2 SVGAGI. This CDR3 is 15 amino acids long. The CDR3 DNA follows: TGTGCCAGCAGTTACTTGGGGCAGGGGGCGCGCGAGCAGTACTTC. Translation: CASSYLGQGAREQYF.

The chain couples TRBV27 to TRBJ1-6; maybe TRBD1 (6 bases). The CDR3 runs 14 residues. V was shortened by 3 bases and J by 9 bases, with 12 bases between the two germline ends. CDR1 MNHEY and CDR2 SMNVEV come from the germline V gene (reference sequence). The CDR3 nucleotides are TGTGCCAGCAGTTTGAACAGGGTACGTTCACCCCTCCACTTT. It codes for CASSLNRVRSPLHF.

The chain uses TRBV5-1 and TRBJ2-5; 8 nucleotides line up with TRBD2. The V gene end was trimmed by 0 bases and the J gene end by 5 bases; junction bases not matched to a gene: 6. Germline V gene sequence: CDR1 SGHRS, CDR2 YFSETQ. The CDR3 spans 15 residues. The CDR3 DNA follows: TGCGCCAGCAGCTTGGGGCGGCCGGGGGGGGAGACCCAGTACTTC. Translation: CASSLGRPGGETQYF.

The rearrangement links TRBV7-9 to TRBJ2-5; TRBD2 agrees at 7 bases. Germline V gene data show CDR1 as SEHNR and CDR2 as FQNEAQ (reference sequence). The V gene end was trimmed by 5 bases and the J gene end by 5 bases; junction bases not matched to a gene: 8. CDR3 length: 14 amino acids. The CDR3 sequence is CASSIHLLAETQYF. The CDR3 nucleotides are TGTGCCAGCAGCATACATTTACTAGCGGAGACCCAGTACTTC.